The 30 T cell receptor delta chains below all came from one sample that was sequenced in a study of gamma-delta T cells after stem cell transplantation. TCRdb reanalysed the RT-PCR reads with CATT. The sample lists 2,000 to 2,500 delta-chain clones, about 1.1% occurring once. The sample consisted of gamma-delta T cells. The receptors were sampled from a human donor. It is not recorded whose cells these are; they may come from a transplant donor.

By share, this clone counts as large. This rearrangement joins TRDV2 to TRDJ1, with TRDD3 identical over 10 bases. V lost 3 bases and J lost 1; bases outside the gene matches: 16. Germline V CDR1 and CDR2: GEAIGNYY, EKD. This CDR3 is built from 19 residues. The CDR3 loop is CACDPLSTGGLLLTDKLIF. DNA of the CDR3: TGTGCCTGTGACCCCCTTTCTACTGGGGGATTACTCCTCACCGATAAACTCATCTTT.

This clone was recorded a few times. The CDR3 coding sequence is TGTGCCTGTGACACTGTCCTTCCTCGGGACTGGGGGATACTCGAAGGATTACACACCGATAAACTCATCTTT. Translation gives CACDTVLPRDWGILEGLHTDKLIF. This chain uses TRDV2 with TRDJ1; 12 nucleotides match TRDD3. The CDR3 has 24 residues. CDR1 is GEAIGNYY, CDR2 EKD, per germline. The V gene end was trimmed by 1 base and the J gene end by 0 bases; junction bases not matched to a gene: 26.

Only a few counts were recorded for this clone. With a far larger clone one base away, a read error is the likely cause. Within the sample, other DNA sequences also encode this same CDR3. The J gene is TRDJ2, the V gene TRDV1; TRDD3 aligns across 9 bases. The length of the CDR3 is 24 residues. The V gene's germline CDR1 is TSWWSYY and CDR2 QGS. CDR3 nucleotide sequence: TGTGCCCTTGGGGACCCCTGCCTTCGGACGGCGGTCTGGGGGATTTGCCCGGGACGCGCACAACTCTTCTTT. This encodes CALGDPCLRTAVWGICPGRAQLFF.

In this sample, this clone is medium-sized. The sample contains more than one DNA sequence encoding this CDR3. This chain uses TRDV2 with TRDJ1, with 12 nucleotides matching TRDD3. CDR3 length: 18 residues. Unmatched junction bases numbered 10, after V lost 0 bases and J lost 3 bases. From germline, CDR1 is GEAIGNYY and CDR2 EKD. CDR3 nucleotides: TGTGCCTGTGACACCCTACGTACTGGGGGATACCTTTCCGATAAACTCATCTTT. This encodes CACDTLRTGGYLSDKLIF.

There are a few counts of this clone. The protein TCRdb gives is from a much larger clone and does not agree with this DNA's translation at residue 3, likely a read error; the protein shown here comes from the DNA. This chain joins TRDV3 and TRDJ1, with 9 bases identical to TRDD3. CDR3 length: 17 residues. The germline gives CDR1 TVYSNPD, CDR2 GDNSRS (reference sequence). The ends lost 4 bases at V and 3 bases at J; junction bases unmatched: 18. The CDR3 region is CAYKIPMGDSRADKLIF. The DNA for the CDR3 is TGTGCCTATAAGATCCCTATGGGGGATAGTCGGGCCGATAAACTCATCTTT.

This clone was counted between two and nine times. TCRdb has a much larger clone's protein, which differs at residue 8 from the translation of this DNA, likely because of a read error; what is shown is the protein translated from the DNA. This sequence joins TRDV2 and TRDJ1; 7 nucleotides line up with TRDD3. The CDR3 has 16 amino acids. Germline V gives CDR1 GEAIGNYY, CDR2 EKD. The V segment lost 0 bases and the J segment 5 bases; nucleotides outside the gene matches: 11. The DNA of the CDR3 is TGTGCCTGTGACACCCTGGGGGGTAGAATTAAGGATAAACTCATCTTT. Translated, it gives CACDTLGGRIKDKLIF.

This clone was seen more than once but under ten times. The protein in TCRdb stems from a much larger clone and differs at residue 19 from this DNA's translation, likely a read error; here the protein is translated from the DNA. The chain joins TRDV2 to TRDJ1; 12 nucleotides agree with TRDD3. CDR3 length equals 21 residues. Per the germline V gene, CDR1 is GEAIGNYY and CDR2 is EKD. CDR3 sequence reads: CACDPLGDTRGKGIYTDKPIF. CDR3 DNA sequence: TGTGCCTGTGACCCTCTGGGGGATACGCGTGGGAAAGGGATTTACACCGATAAACCCATCTTT.

By proportion, this clone is medium-sized (0.01 to 0.1%). The V call is TRDV3, the J call TRDJ1, with TRDD3 matching over 13 bases. CDR1 and CDR2 from the germline V gene are TVYSNPD and GDNSRS (reference sequence). The CDR3 is 20 residues long. V trimming: 0 bases; J trimming: 4 bases; junction bases outside the gene matches: 20. The CDR3 loop is CAFRGDLLLDWGIRGDKLIF. The CDR3 nucleotides are TGTGCCTTTAGGGGGGACCTTCTCTTAGACTGGGGGATACGGGGCGATAAACTCATCTTT.

Regarding this clone: At one boundary the junction diverges from the germline segment, which might be a read error. The chain couples TRDV2 to TRDJ3; 12 nucleotides align to TRDD3. CDR1 GEAIGNYY and CDR2 EKD come from the germline V gene. The CDR3 sequence is 22 residues long. In DNA, the CDR3 is TGTGCCTGTGGCACCGGAAATACTGGGGGATACCGCGTCTCCTGGGACACCCGACAGATGTTTTTC. Translated: CACGTGNTGGYRVSWDTRQMFF.

Judged by abundance, this clone is large. Other DNA sequences of this sample code for an identical CDR3. The chain employs TRDV2 and TRDJ2; 12 bases are shared with TRDD3. After removal of 3 bases from V and 4 bases from J, the junction contained 8 bases not matched to a gene. CDR1 GEAIGNYY and CDR2 EKD come from the germline V gene. The CDR3 runs 17 residues. The CDR3 DNA reads as TGTGCCTGTGACCGATTACTGGGGGATACCGGGACAGCACAACTCTTCTTT. Its translation is CACDRLLGDTGTAQLFF.

This clone was seen a few times. The TCRdb protein comes from a much larger clone and disagrees with this DNA's translation at residue 8, likely due to a read error; the protein given here is derived from the DNA. This chain uses TRDV2 with TRDJ1; 9 positions agree with TRDD3. This CDR3 spans 21 amino acids. V dropped 3 bases and J dropped 0; count of bases not matched to a gene: 22. The germline V gene has CDR1 GEAIGNYY and CDR2 EKD. The CDR3: CACDSILRGYAKGSYTDKLIF. CDR3 bases: TGTGCCTGTGACTCGATCCTTAGGGGATACGCGAAGGGGTCGTACACCGATAAACTCATCTTT.

About this clone: A far larger clone is a single base away, which makes a read error likely. The sample holds other DNA sequences that translate to the same CDR3. The chain uses TRDV2 and TRDJ1, with D unclear. The CDR3 is 15 residues long. CDR1 and CDR2 from the germline V gene are GEAIGNYY and EKD. CDR3 DNA sequence: TGTGCCTGCGACACTATAACTGTACCAACCGATAAACTCATCTTT. Protein: CACDTITVPTDKLIF.

Worth noting for this clone: A far larger clone differs by one base, so this is likely a read error. The rearrangement joins TRDV2 to TRDJ1; 9 nucleotides agree with TRDD3. In germline, CDR1 is GEAIGNYY, CDR2 EKD. The CDR3 extends over 15 amino acids. The V gene end was trimmed by 2 bases and the J gene end by 11 bases; junction bases not matched to a gene: 14. DNA of the CDR3: TGTGCCTGTGACAGAGTCGGGGATACGACGGGAATTCTCATCTTT. This gives the protein CACDRVGDTTGILIF.

On this clone itself: A far larger clone lies a single base away; this is likely a read error. This chain joins TRDV2 and TRDJ3; possibly TRDD3 for D (5 bases). V was trimmed by 3 bases and J by 0 bases, leaving 20 bases between them. The CDR3 totals 20 residues. Germline values: CDR1 GEAIGNYY, CDR2 EKD. The CDR3 is CACDPAGSSHSSWDTRQMFF. The CDR3 region has the DNA TGTGCCTGTGACCCTGCTGGGAGTTCTCATAGCTCCTGGGACACCCGACAGATGTTTTTC.

By sample share, this clone is medium-sized. The J gene is TRDJ1, the V gene TRDV2, with 10 bases aligning to TRDD3. The V gene end was trimmed by 0 bases and the J gene end by 7 bases; junction bases not matched to a gene: 13. Germline CDR1 and CDR2: GEAIGNYY and EKD. This CDR3 spans 17 amino acids. The CDR3 region has the DNA TGTGCCTGTGACACCTTAGGGCTGGGGGATAGACCTTCTAAACTCATCTTT. Its translation: CACDTLGLGDRPSKLIF.

This clone has a handful of counts. A read error likely explains this, since a far larger clone differs by one base. The chain is built from TRDV1 and TRDJ2; TRDD3 agrees at 9 bases. The junction had 34 bases not matched to a gene; V was cut back by 3 bases and J by 8 bases. Germline V gene data show CDR1 as TSWWSYY and CDR2 as QGS. The CDR3 length is 24 residues. CDR3 loop: CALGDPCLRTAVWGICPGHAQLFF. CDR3 nucleotides: TGTGCTCTTGGGGACCCCTGCCTTCGGACGGCGGTCTGGGGGATTTGCCCGGGACACGCACAACTCTTCTTT.

Worth noting for this clone: A far larger clone is one base from this, pointing to a likely read error. In the same sample, other DNA sequences code for this CDR3. V and J are TRDV2 and TRDJ1, with 9 bases fitting TRDD3. Trimming cost V 3 bases and J 2 bases; bases outside gene matches: 12. The germline V gene encodes CDR1 GEAIGNYY and CDR2 EKD. The CDR3 consists of 17 residues. The CDR3 DNA reads TGTGCCTGTGACCCGGTTAGGGACTGGGGGACGACCGATAAACTCATCTTT. Protein product: CACDPVRDWGTTDKLIF.

This clone has a handful of counts. The chain uses TRDV2 and TRDJ1; 8 bases are shared with TRDD3. The V gene's germline CDR1 is GEAIGNYY and CDR2 EKD. J was trimmed by 0 bases and V by 3 bases; bases with no gene match: 20. This CDR3 region has 20 residues. The CDR3 sequence is CACDPLRSGDTLPHTDKLIF. In nucleotides, the CDR3 is TGTGCCTGTGACCCCTTACGTTCAGGGGATACCCTCCCACACACCGATAAACTCATCTTT.

In the case of this clone: A far more abundant clone sits one base away, making this likely a read error. This sample also contains other DNA sequences that code for the same CDR3. The V and J genes are TRDV1 and TRDJ2, with 9 bases aligning to TRDD3. This CDR3 contains 24 residues. Germline V gene data show CDR1 as TSWWSYY and CDR2 as QGS. This CDR3 reads CALGDPCLRTAVWGICPGRAQLFF. The CDR3 nucleotides read TGTGCTCTTGGGGACCCCTGCCTTCGGACGGCGGTCTGGGGGATTTGCCCGGGACGCGCACAGCTCTTCTTT.

This clone is medium-sized by share. This likely traces to a read error, being one base from a far larger clone. Additional DNA sequences in this sample encode the identical CDR3. V and J are TRDV1 and TRDJ1; 12 nucleotides align to TRDD3. V gave up 0 bases and J gave up 0 bases; unmatched junction bases: 29. The CDR3 sequence is 26 residues long. Germline V gives CDR1 TSWWSYY, CDR2 QGS. The CDR3 DNA reads TGTGCTCTTGGGGAACTGAGTCTGGCCCCCGGGGACTGGGGGATACTCGAGGGATTACACACCGATAAACTCATCTTT. It yields the protein CALGELSLAPGDWGILEGLHTDKLIF.

In regard to this clone: A clone one base away is much larger, so this may be a read error. Other DNA sequences in the sample encode the same CDR3. The J gene is TRDJ1, the V gene TRDV2, with TRDD3 identical over 12 bases. This CDR3 contains 21 residues. Germline lookup yields CDR1 GEAIGNYY and CDR2 EKD. The CDR3 DNA is TGTGCCTGTGACACCGTGACTGGGGGATACCCCGCCGACCTTCACACCGACAAACTCATCTTT. As protein: CACDTVTGGYPADLHTDKLIF.

The sample holds a few counts of this clone. TCRdb records a much larger clone's protein for this DNA, with a difference at residue 17 that likely arises from a read error; the protein given is the translation of the DNA. The chain employs TRDV2 and TRDJ1, with 12 positions matching TRDD3. Germline CDR1 and CDR2: GEAIGNYY and EKD. The CDR3 is 18 amino acids. The DNA for the CDR3 is TGTGCCTGTGATCCTCTACTGGGGGATACCGTGTACACCGATAAACTCACCTTT. It specifies CACDPLLGDTVYTDKLTF.

This clone is categorized as medium-sized. This chain joins TRDV2 and TRDJ1; possibly TRDD3 for D (9 bases). There are 17 residues in the CDR3. The germline V gene has CDR1 GEAIGNYY and CDR2 EKD. V was cut by 4 bases and J by 2 bases, with 22 bases left in between. CDR3 DNA sequence: TGTGCCTGTGATCAACTTCCTACTCTGGGGGATACCGATAAACTCATCTTT. It codes for CACDQLPTLGDTDKLIF.

With regard to this clone: A single base is all that separates this from a far larger clone, so a read error is likely. The chain links TRDV2 to TRDJ1; D gene unclear. Trimming pared 0 bases from V and 7 bases from J, leaving 14 bases between. The CDR3 runs 14 residues. The germline gives CDR1 GEAIGNYY, CDR2 EKD. The CDR3: CACDTVGQNFKLIF. The CDR3 region has the DNA TGTGCCTGTGACACCGTAGGGCAGAACTTTAAACTCATCTTT.

This clone is labeled as medium-sized. This chain uses TRDV2 with TRDJ1; the D is unclear. The germline V gene encodes CDR1 GEAIGNYY and CDR2 EKD. The length of the CDR3 is 15 residues. With 3 bases removed from V and 2 bases from J, the gap between germline ends came to 15 bases. CDR3 loop: CACDSLVDRTDKLIF. In nucleotides, the CDR3 is TGTGCCTGTGACTCCCTCGTCGACCGAACCGATAAACTCATCTTT.

This clone is termed medium-sized. The chain joins TRDV2 to TRDJ1, with 10 bases matching TRDD3. CDR1 is GEAIGNYY and CDR2 is EKD in the germline V gene. There are 15 residues in the CDR3. J gave up 3 bases and V 4 bases, and 7 bases lay outside the gene matches. DNA of the CDR3: TGTGCCTGTGATCTCTGGGGGATAGAGGCCGATAAACTCATCTTT. Protein sequence: CACDLWGIEADKLIF.

A few counts support this clone. The protein in TCRdb stems from a much larger clone and differs at residue 11 from this DNA's translation, likely a read error; here the protein is translated from the DNA. The genes are TRDV2 and TRDJ1; TRDD3 is a possible D gene (5 bases). Germline V gene sequence: CDR1 GEAIGNYY, CDR2 EKD. Trimming cost V 4 bases and J 1 base, with 21 bases left between them. The CDR3 consists of 17 residues. The CDR3: CACDSIDTPTCTDKLIF. CDR3 nucleotides: TGTGCCTGTGATTCAATCGATACCCCCACTTGCACCGATAAACTCATCTTT.

A few counts support this clone. The chain's CDR3 is CACDSLVLGDTGYTDKLIF. CDR3 nucleotides: TGTGCCTGTGACTCCCTCGTACTGGGGGATACTGGTTATACCGATAAACTCATCTTT. This chain connects TRDV2 to TRDJ1; 12 nucleotides align to TRDD3. Trimming removed 3 bases from V and 2 bases from J; junction bases left unmatched: 15. This CDR3 has 19 amino acids. From germline, CDR1 is GEAIGNYY and CDR2 EKD.

On this clone itself: A far larger clone is only one base removed, so a read error is likely. The chain recombines TRDV2 with TRDJ1; 7 nucleotides line up with TRDD3. The CDR3 totals 15 residues. Germline CDR1 GEAIGNYY, CDR2 EKD. V was pared by 5 bases and J by 0 bases, with 8 bases of the junction left unmatched. The CDR3 sequence: CACGTVGYHTDKLIF. CDR3 in DNA: TGTGCCTGTGGCACGGTGGGATACCACACCGATAAACTCATCTTT.

By share, this clone counts as medium-sized (0.01 to 0.1%). The CDR3 nucleotides read TGTGCCTGTGACGCCGTACTGGGGGATTATTCAAAGTACACCGATAAACTCATCTTT. Translating it yields CACDAVLGDYSKYTDKLIF. The V gene is TRDV2, the J gene TRDJ1; 10 bases fit TRDD3. Germline V gene sequence: CDR1 GEAIGNYY, CDR2 EKD. J lost 0 bases, V lost 3 bases, and 15 bases had no gene match. The CDR3 contains 19 residues.